A single sample gave rise to the 19 T cell receptor beta chains below, sequenced in a study of blood T cell repertoires in COVID-19. Some clones are missing from TCRdb's copy, which holds only in-frame ones; the method was immunoSEQ multiplex PCR. The sample gives about 250,000 clones, approximately 79% of which show up once; under 4.5% is in the top ten. Sequenced sample: peripheral blood. Receptor source: a woman aged 40-49 years with active or convalescent COVID-19.

This clone was found a few times. V is TRBV4-1 and J is TRBJ2-3, with 8 bases lining up with TRBD1. Per the germline V gene, CDR1 is MGHRA and CDR2 is YSYEKL. This CDR3 has 16 amino acids. V shed 0 bases and J 0 bases; nucleotides not matched to a gene: 2. The CDR3 DNA follows: TGCGCCAGCAGCCAAGAGGACAGGGTTAGCACAGATACGCAGTATTTT. Its protein is CASSQEDRVSTDTQYF.

The chain is built from TRBV14 and TRBJ1-4, with 7 bases identical to TRBD1. Germline assignment: CDR1 SGHDN and CDR2 FVKESK. The CDR3 consists of 16 residues. Trimming at V came to 4 bases and at J to 7 bases, leaving 12 bases not matched to a gene. CDR3 nucleotides: TGTGCCAGCAGCCCTACGACAGGGAAAGGTGGTGAAAAACTGTTTTTT. This codes for CASSPTTGKGGEKLFF.

J is TRBJ1-5 and V is TRBV30; possibly TRBD1 for D (6 bases). This CDR3 has 13 amino acids. CDR1 and CDR2 (germline): GTSNPN, SVGIG (reference sequence). Trimming stripped 1 base from V and 2 bases from J, with 6 bases between. DNA of the CDR3: TGTGCCTGGAGTGAGGGGGGCAATCAGCCCCAGCATTTT. Translation: CAWSEGGNQPQHF.

As to this clone: The sample has other DNA sequences that encode this CDR3 too. DNA for the CDR3: TGTGCCAGCAGCCCCCCGGGCACTGAAGCTTTCTTT. It translates to CASSPPGTEAFF. The chain links TRBV3-1 (or the pseudogene TRBV3-2) to TRBJ1-1; D gene uncertain. There are 12 residues in the CDR3. The germline V gene has CDR1 LGHDT and CDR2 YNNKEL (reference sequence). V was pared by 4 bases and J by 4 bases, with 7 bases between.

This clone was detected ten times or more. The chain uses TRBV11-2 and TRBJ1-3; 7 bases agree with TRBD1. Trimming took 4 bases from V and 0 from J; bases not matched to a gene: 3. This CDR3 region has 15 residues. Germline CDR1 reads SGHAT; CDR2 reads FQNNGV. Written as DNA, the CDR3 is TGTGCCAGCAGCTCTTACAGGGGCTCTGGAAACACCATATATTTT. Translated: CASSSYRGSGNTIYF.

Comments on this clone: Different DNA sequences within this sample yield the same CDR3. The chain joins TRBV19 to TRBJ2-1; a weak D match, TRBD2 (6 bases). Germline CDR1 reads LNHDA; CDR2 reads SQIVND (reference sequence). This CDR3 contains 14 residues. The V and J ends lost 1 base and 8 bases respectively, with 12 bases between them. In DNA, the CDR3 is TGTGCCAGTAGTATAGGAGGAGGGTGGGATGAGCAGTTCTTC. Translated, it gives CASSIGGGWDEQFF. The full variable domain, with the rest looked up from reference TRBV19 and TRBJ2-1, is DGGITQSPKYLFRKEGQNVTLSCEQNLNHDAMYWYRQDPGQGLRLIYYSQIVNDFQKGDIAEGYSVSREKKESFPLTVTSAQKNPTAFYLCASSIGGGWDEQFFGPGTRLTVL.

The rearrangement links TRBV3-1 (or the pseudogene TRBV3-2) to TRBJ1-2; a weak D match, TRBD1 (6 bases). The CDR3 covers 13 residues. V shed 3 bases and J shed 4 bases, with 9 bases lying between them. Germline-derived CDR1 and CDR2 are LGHDT and YNNKEL (reference sequence). CDR3 residues: CASSQGTSYGYTF. Written as DNA, the CDR3 is TGTGCCAGCAGCCAGGGGACATCCTATGGCTACACCTTC.

The CDR3 DNA sequence: TGCAGTGCTAGTAAAGCGAACACTGAAGCTTTCTTT. As protein: CSASKANTEAFF. This chain uses TRBV20-1 with TRBJ1-1; D gene ambiguous. Germline lookup yields CDR1 DFQATT and CDR2 SNEGSKA (reference sequence). V lost 3 bases to trimming and J lost 1 base, with 6 bases between them. CDR3 length: 12 residues.

The chain joins TRBV28 to TRBJ1-5; 7 bases line up with TRBD1. Germline assignment: CDR1 MDHEN and CDR2 SYDVKM. With V trimmed by 5 bases and J by 5 bases, 3 bases remained unmatched. This CDR3 contains 13 residues. Written as DNA, the CDR3 is TGTGCCAGCAGTACAGGGGACTATCAGCCCCAGCATTTT. Protein product: CASSTGDYQPQHF.

The genes are TRBV30 and TRBJ2-7; TRBD2 matches at 12 bases. This CDR3 contains 15 residues. After removal of 3 bases from V and 4 bases from J, the junction contained 7 bases not matched to a gene. In germline, CDR1 is GTSNPN, CDR2 SVGIG (reference sequence). CDR3 coding DNA: TGTGCCTGGAGGCAGGGGACTAGCGGGCTTTACGAGCAGTACTTC. Translated: CAWRQGTSGLYEQYF.

For this clone: A much bigger clone sits one base away, suggesting this may be a read error. This chain joins TRBV3-1 (or the pseudogene TRBV3-2) and TRBJ1-1; possible D gene TRBD1, 6 bases. Trimming removed 4 bases at V and 1 base at J, with 10 bases between. CDR1 and CDR2 from the germline V gene are LGHDT and YNNKEL (reference sequence). The CDR3 has 14 residues. CDR3 in amino acids: CASSLQGWNTEAFF. The CDR3 DNA reads as TGTGCCAGCAGCCTACAGGGTTGGAACACTGAAGCTTTCTTT.

The chain employs TRBV6-1 and TRBJ2-3; D call uncertain. The CDR3 has 11 amino acids. Germline V lookup: CDR1 MNHNS, CDR2 SASEGT. Trimming took 2 bases from V and 11 from J, leaving 8 bases between them. This chain's CDR3 is CASSELGKQYF. The CDR3 coding sequence is TGTGCCAGCAGTGAATTGGGCAAGCAGTATTTT.

This clone was recorded once. The rearrangement links TRBV6-4 to TRBJ2-5, with TRBD1 as a possible D gene (6 bases). V lost 3 bases and J lost 4, with 9 bases in between. This CDR3 region has 13 residues. The germline V gene encodes CDR1 MRHNA and CDR2 SNTAGT. CDR3: CASSEVRGETQYF. The DNA for the CDR3 is TGTGCCAGCAGTGAAGTCAGGGGAGAGACCCAGTACTTC.

The chain combines TRBV27 with TRBJ1-5, with D possibly being TRBD1 (5 bases). V was pared by 6 bases and J by 2 bases, with 14 bases between. The germline gives CDR1 MNHEY, CDR2 SMNVEV (reference sequence). This CDR3 comprises 15 residues. Here the CDR3 DNA reads TGTGCCAGCAGCCGGGGGAATTGGGGCAATCAGCCCCAGCATTTT. It specifies CASSRGNWGNQPQHF.

The chain has TRBV10-2 and TRBJ1-2, with 10 bases aligning to TRBD1. The V gene end was trimmed by 1 base and the J gene end by 8 bases; junction bases not matched to a gene: 7. Germline V gene sequence: CDR1 WSHSY, CDR2 SAAADI. CDR3 size: 15 residues. DNA for the CDR3: TGCGCCAGCAGTGAGTTGCGGACAGGGGGACGCGGCTACACCTTC. This translates into CASSELRTGGRGYTF.

This clone was detected only a few times. The chain joins TRBV3-1 (or the pseudogene TRBV3-2) to TRBJ1-5; 10 nucleotides match TRBD1. This CDR3 has 16 residues. Per germline, CDR1 LGHDT and CDR2 YNNKEL (reference sequence). V lost 5 bases and J lost 7; bases outside the gene matches: 11. The CDR3 sequence is CASSDDRGRGKQPQHF. The CDR3 region has the DNA TGTGCCAGCAGCGACGACAGGGGGCGCGGGAAACAGCCCCAGCATTTT.

The rearrangement uses TRBV9 and TRBJ1-1; D gene ambiguous. The CDR3 is 14 amino acids. The germline V and J ends were trimmed by 0 bases and 0 bases, with 6 bases remaining between them. The V gene's germline CDR1 is SGDLS and CDR2 YYNGEE. In DNA form, the CDR3 reads TGTGCCAGCAGCGTAGGGAGTTTGAACACTGAAGCTTTCTTT. Translation: CASSVGSLNTEAFF.

The chain recombines TRBV10-1 with TRBJ2-7; D unresolved. CDR3 size: 13 residues. Germline assignment: CDR1 WNHNN and CDR2 SYGVQD (reference sequence). Trimming left V 2 bases short and J 1 base short, with 6 bases between. CDR3 protein: CASSEGGSYEQYF. The CDR3 DNA sequence: TGCGCCAGCAGTGAGGGCGGATCCTACGAGCAGTACTTC.

V usage is TRBV4-2 and J usage is TRBJ2-6, with 9 nucleotides matching TRBD2. V shed 5 bases and J 8 bases; nucleotides not matched to a gene: 10. Germline CDR1 and CDR2: LGHNA and YNFKEQ. CDR3 length equals 16 residues. This chain's CDR3 is CASSDGAGGAPNVLTF. The CDR3 DNA reads TGTGCCAGCAGCGATGGAGCGGGGGGAGCACCCAACGTCCTGACTTTC.